This entry concerns a single T cell receptor (beta chain). Its antigen is unidentified. The CDR3 has 15 amino acids. Germline CDR1 LNHDA, CDR2 SQIVND (reference sequence). V lost 3 bases, J lost 5 bases, and 5 bases stayed unmatched. The data belong to a study of beta chain features in type 1 diabetes. Study-wide points: All four CD4+ subsets of Type 1 diabetes patients contained TCRB CDR3s that were moderately but significantly shorter.

The authors sorted CD4+ naive, central memory, regulatory and stem cell-like memory cells via CD45RO/CCR7/CD25/CD127/CD95/CD27. What was sequenced were expressed TCRB transcripts, since all of the isolated RNA had been reverse transcribed. Regulatory, naive and central memory T cell samples averaged around 3.9 million reads. Repertoires were generated with immunoSEQ multiplex PCR, while TCRdb's copy carries only in-frame clones and drops some. In the table there are hundreds of thousands of clones, over 12% of which are singletons. The sequence was collected from a man younger than 35 with type 1 diabetes. The rearrangement uses TRBV19 and TRBJ2-1, with 9 bases matching TRBD2. Sequenced input: naive CD4+ T cells from blood. The CDR3 spells CASSIGLAGNNEQFF. The CDR3 bases are TGTGCCAGTAGTATTGGGCTAGCGGGAAACAATGAGCAGTTCTTC.